Listed below are T cell receptor beta chains from one sample, sequenced in a study of T-cell reconstitution after alpha-beta-depleted transplantation in children. TCRdb passed the PCR reads through MiXCR, listing each CDR3 protein once. This sample has around 670,000 distinct CDR3 sequences, with less than 15% found just once. Specimen: PBMCs, collected before TCRalphabeta/CD19-depleted stem cell transplant. These receptors came from a girl aged 2 to 9 with congenital amegakaryocytic thrombocytopenia, due to receive a stem cell transplant. Both conserved end residues are trimmed from each CDR3.

>TRBJ2-1|TRBV7-6
ASSLAGTSGSSSYNEQF
>TRBJ1-1|TRBV11-1
ASSEGIARQRLNTEAF
>TRBJ1-1|TRBV12-3/TRBV12-4
ASSYSGGRSDAF
>TRBJ2-1|TRBV28
ASSTESYNEQF
>TRBJ2-3|TRBV20-1
SGVKPGLPKDTQY
>TRBJ2-3|TRBV2
ASSVYDTQY
>TRBJ2-1|TRBV20-1
SARGATKSEQF
>TRBJ2-1|TRBV20-1
SARRSELAGVDEQF
>TRBJ1-2|TRBV20-1
SVPVPGARGYT
>TRBJ1-5|TRBV12-3/TRBV12-4
ASSFRPHTKGDQPQH
>TRBJ2-7|TRBV11-2
ASSLGGGLRNEQY
>TRBJ2-1|TRBV7-9
ASSAFGWDEQF
>TRBJ1-1|TRBV29-1
SVLWDRGTEAF
>TRBJ1-2|TRBV27
ASSISRGPNYGYT
>TRBJ2-1|TRBV27
ASNVAGGPWNEQF
>TRBJ2-5|TRBV5-1
ASSLGTGGQETQY
>TRBJ2-1|TRBV29-1
SVEALVTRDNEQF
>TRBJ2-1|TRBV9
ASIPSGSGSYNEQF
>TRBJ2-7|TRBV5-1
ASSPQQGSIHEQY
>TRBJ2-5|TRBV7-9
ASTPRDIQY
>TRBJ2-7|TRBV10-3
AISDGGNYEQY
>TRBJ2-3|TRBV6-4
ASRGVGTTTDTQY
>TRBJ2-2|TRBV24-1
ATSVGRTGELF
>TRBJ2-3|TRBV7-6
ASSLDVGADTQY
>TRBJ2-4|TRBV12-3/TRBV12-4
ASSSQEALAKNIQY
>TRBJ1-4|TRBV20-1
SATGQGGEKLF
>TRBJ2-4|TRBV7-9
ASSSRVGLQSNIQY
>TRBJ2-7|TRBV9
ASSSSRSGGGRSYEQY
>TRBJ2-2|TRBV4-2
ASSQVRLGGDTGELF
>TRBJ1-3|TRBV9
ASSVGPGGANTIY
>TRBJ2-6|TRBV18
ASSPITSGGISGANVLT
>TRBJ2-7|TRBV4-1
ASSQESLGGGYEQY
>TRBJ1-1|TRBV12-3/TRBV12-4
ASSITSGVTEAF
>TRBJ2-5|TRBV20-1
SATSVNQETQY
>TRBJ2-5|TRBV29-1
SVVRRGETQY
>TRBJ2-1|TRBV20-1
SARDFRDKSSYNEQF
>TRBJ2-3|TRBV4-2
ASSEEDLGFDTQY
>TRBJ2-3|TRBV6-1
ASSGSATSYSSTDTQY
>TRBJ2-1|TRBV27
ASSLGMAGTSSSYNEQF
>TRBJ2-5|TRBV20-1
SVPVADQETQY
>TRBJ2-7|TRBV12-3/TRBV12-4
ASSLIRVGEQY